What follows describes a single T cell receptor (beta chain). Per the study methods: Reference gene primers were amplified, and this amplification served to estimate nucleated cell counts. Sequencing used immunoSEQ multiplex PCR; TCRdb keeps in-frame clones, though not all of them. V, J and clone size reflect that table, while D and trimming were determined from the DNA. This table has about 150,000 clones, approximately 86% appearing once. Per germline, CDR1 SGDLS and CDR2 YYNGEE. The trim removed 0 bases at V and 4 bases at J, leaving 6 bases unmatched. CDR3 length equals 16 residues. These data belong to a study of blood T cell repertoires in COVID-19.

The sequenced material came from peripheral blood. The chain carries TRBV9 and TRBJ2-5, with 10 bases identical to TRBD2. This receptor was identified in a man between 50 and 59 years old with active or convalescent COVID-19. The CDR3 sequence: CASSVGSGRALETQYF. In nucleotides, the CDR3 is TGTGCCAGCAGCGTAGGGAGCGGGAGGGCCTTAGAGACCCAGTACTTC. Full variable domain (remainder filled in from reference TRBV9 and TRBJ2-5): DSGVTQTPKHLITATGQRVTLRCSPRSGDLSVYWYQQSLDQGLQFLIQYYNGEERAKGNILERFSAQQFPDLHSELNLSSLELGDSALYFCASSVGSGRALETQYFGPGTRLLVL.